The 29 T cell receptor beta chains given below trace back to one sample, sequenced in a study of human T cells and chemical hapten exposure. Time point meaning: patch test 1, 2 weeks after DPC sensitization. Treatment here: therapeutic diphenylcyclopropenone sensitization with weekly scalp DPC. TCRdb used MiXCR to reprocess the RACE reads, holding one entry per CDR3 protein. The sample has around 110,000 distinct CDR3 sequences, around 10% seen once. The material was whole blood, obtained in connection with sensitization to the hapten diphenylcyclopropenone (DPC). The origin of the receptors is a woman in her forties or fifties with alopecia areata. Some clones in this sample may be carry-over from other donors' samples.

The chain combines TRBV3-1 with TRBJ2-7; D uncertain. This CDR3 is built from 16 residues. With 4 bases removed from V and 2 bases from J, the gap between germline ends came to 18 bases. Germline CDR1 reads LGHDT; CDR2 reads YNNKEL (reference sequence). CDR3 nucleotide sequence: TGTGCCAGCAGCCCTTCAGCCAGGTCGCCTACCTACGAGCAGTACTTC. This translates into CASSPSARSPTYEQYF.

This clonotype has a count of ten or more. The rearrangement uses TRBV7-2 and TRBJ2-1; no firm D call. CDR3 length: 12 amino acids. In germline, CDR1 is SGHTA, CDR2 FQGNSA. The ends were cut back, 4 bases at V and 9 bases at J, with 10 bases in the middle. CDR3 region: CASSSQPFEQFF. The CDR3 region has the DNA TGTGCCAGCAGCTCTCAGCCCTTTGAGCAGTTCTTC. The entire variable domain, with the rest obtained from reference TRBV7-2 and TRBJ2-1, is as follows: GAGVSQSPSNKVTEKGKDVELRCDPISGHTALYWYRQSLGQGLEFLIYFQGNSAPDKSGLPSDRFSAERTGGSVSTLTIQRTQQEDSAVYLCASSSQPFEQFFGPGTRLTVL.

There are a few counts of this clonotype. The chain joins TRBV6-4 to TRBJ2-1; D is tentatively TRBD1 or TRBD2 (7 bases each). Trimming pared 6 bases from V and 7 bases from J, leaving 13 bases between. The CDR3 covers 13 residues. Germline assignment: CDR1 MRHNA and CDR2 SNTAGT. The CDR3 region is CASRPQGGNEQFF. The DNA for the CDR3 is TGTGCCAGCAGACCCCAGGGGGGGAATGAGCAGTTCTTC.

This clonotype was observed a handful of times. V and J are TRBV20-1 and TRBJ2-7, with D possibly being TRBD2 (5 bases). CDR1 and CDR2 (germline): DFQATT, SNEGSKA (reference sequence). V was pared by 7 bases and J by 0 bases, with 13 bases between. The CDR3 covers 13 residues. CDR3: CSGSEGASYEQYF. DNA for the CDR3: TGCAGTGGGTCAGAGGGAGCCTCCTACGAGCAGTACTTC.

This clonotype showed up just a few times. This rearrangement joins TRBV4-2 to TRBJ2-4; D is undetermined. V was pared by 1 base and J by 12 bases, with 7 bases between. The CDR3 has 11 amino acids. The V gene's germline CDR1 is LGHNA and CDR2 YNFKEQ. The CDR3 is CASSQGSGQYF. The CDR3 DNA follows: TGTGCCAGCAGCCAAGGCAGTGGTCAGTACTTC.

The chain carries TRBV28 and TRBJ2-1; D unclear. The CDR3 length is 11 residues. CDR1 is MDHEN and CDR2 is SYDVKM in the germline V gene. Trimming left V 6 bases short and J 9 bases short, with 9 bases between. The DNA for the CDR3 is TGTGCCAGCAGAGATTTCGCTGAGCAGTTCTTC. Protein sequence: CASRDFAEQFF.

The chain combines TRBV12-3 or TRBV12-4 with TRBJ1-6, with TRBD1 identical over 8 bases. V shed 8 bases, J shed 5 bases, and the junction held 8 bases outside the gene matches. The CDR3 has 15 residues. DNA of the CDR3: TGTGCCAGCCGGGGGTCGGACAGGGATAATTCACCCCTCCACTTT. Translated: CASRGSDRDNSPLHF.

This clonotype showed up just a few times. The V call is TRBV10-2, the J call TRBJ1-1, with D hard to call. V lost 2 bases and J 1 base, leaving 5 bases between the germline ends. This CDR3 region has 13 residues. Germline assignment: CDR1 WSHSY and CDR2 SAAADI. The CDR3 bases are TGCGCCAGCAGTGAGGGGAGGAACACTGAAGCTTTCTTT. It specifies CASSEGRNTEAFF.

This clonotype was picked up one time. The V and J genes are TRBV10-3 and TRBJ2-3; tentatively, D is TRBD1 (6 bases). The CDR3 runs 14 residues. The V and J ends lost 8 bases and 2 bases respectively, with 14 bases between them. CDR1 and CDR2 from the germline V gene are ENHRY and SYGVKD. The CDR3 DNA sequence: TGTGCCATCGGAGATCGACAGGCCACAGATACGCAGTATTTT. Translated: CAIGDRQATDTQYF.

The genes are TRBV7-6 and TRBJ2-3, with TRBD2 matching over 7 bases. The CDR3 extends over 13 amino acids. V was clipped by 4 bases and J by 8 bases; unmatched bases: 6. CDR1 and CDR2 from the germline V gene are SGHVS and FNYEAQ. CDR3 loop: CASSSTREGTQYF. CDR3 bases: TGTGCCAGCAGCTCAACTAGGGAGGGTACGCAGTATTTT.

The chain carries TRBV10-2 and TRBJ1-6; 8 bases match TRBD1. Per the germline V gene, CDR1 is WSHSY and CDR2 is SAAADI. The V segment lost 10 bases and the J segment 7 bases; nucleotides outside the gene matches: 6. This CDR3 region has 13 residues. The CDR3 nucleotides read TGCGCCACCTCCAGGGGGCAAAATTCACCCCTCCACTTT. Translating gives CATSRGQNSPLHF.

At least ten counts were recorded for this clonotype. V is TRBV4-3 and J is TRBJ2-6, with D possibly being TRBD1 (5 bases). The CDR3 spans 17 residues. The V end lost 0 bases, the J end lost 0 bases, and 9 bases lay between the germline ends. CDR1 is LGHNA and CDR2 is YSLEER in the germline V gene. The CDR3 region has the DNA TGCGCCAGCAGCCAAGATAGACAGATCTCTGGGGCCAACGTCCTGACTTTC. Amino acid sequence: CASSQDRQISGANVLTF.

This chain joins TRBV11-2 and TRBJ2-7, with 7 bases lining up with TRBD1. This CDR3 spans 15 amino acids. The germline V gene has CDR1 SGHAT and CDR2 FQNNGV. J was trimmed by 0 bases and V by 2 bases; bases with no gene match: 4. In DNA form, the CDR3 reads TGTGCCAGCAGCTTACCCCGGGACAGCTCCTACGAGCAGTACTTC. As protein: CASSLPRDSSYEQYF.

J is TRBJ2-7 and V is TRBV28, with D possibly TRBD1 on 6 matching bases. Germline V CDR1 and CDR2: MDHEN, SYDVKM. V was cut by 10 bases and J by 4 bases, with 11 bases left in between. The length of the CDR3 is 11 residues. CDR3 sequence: CAIQGAYEQYF. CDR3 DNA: TGTGCCATACAGGGAGCGTACGAGCAGTACTTC.

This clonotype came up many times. CDR3 sequence (DNA): TGTGCCAGCAGCCAAGAAATGGTGCGTCAGACTGTCACGGGGGGTGAAAAACTGTTTTTT. It specifies CASSQEMVRQTVTGGEKLFF. The chain uses TRBV14 and TRBJ1-4; tentative D call: TRBD1 (5 bases). V gave up 0 bases and J gave up 7 bases, with 27 bases separating them. The CDR3 is 20 amino acids. Germline values: CDR1 SGHDN, CDR2 FVKESK.

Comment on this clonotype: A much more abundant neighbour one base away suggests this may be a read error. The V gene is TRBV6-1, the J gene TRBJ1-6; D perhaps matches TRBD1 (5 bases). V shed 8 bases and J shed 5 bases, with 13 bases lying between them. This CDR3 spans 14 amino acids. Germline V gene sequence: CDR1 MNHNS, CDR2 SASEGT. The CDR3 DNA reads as TGTGCCAGCGAACCCTACAGGAATAATTCACCCCTCCACTTT. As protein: CASEPYRNNSPLHF.

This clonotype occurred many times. CDR3 sequence: CASSHQGGGGGPQHF. DNA for the CDR3: TGTGCCAGCAGCCACCAGGGAGGCGGGGGAGGGCCCCAGCATTTT. The chain employs TRBV3-1 and TRBJ1-5; perhaps TRBD1 as D (5 bases). The V gene lost 3 bases and the J gene lost 9 bases, with 18 bases spanning the gap. CDR1 and CDR2 (germline): LGHDT, YNNKEL (reference sequence). This CDR3 region has 15 residues.

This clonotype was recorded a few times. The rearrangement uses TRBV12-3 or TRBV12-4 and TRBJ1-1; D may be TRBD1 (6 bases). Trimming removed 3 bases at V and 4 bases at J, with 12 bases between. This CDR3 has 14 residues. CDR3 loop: CASSLAGHFTEAFF. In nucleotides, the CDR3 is TGTGCCAGCAGTTTGGCGGGACACTTCACTGAAGCTTTCTTT.

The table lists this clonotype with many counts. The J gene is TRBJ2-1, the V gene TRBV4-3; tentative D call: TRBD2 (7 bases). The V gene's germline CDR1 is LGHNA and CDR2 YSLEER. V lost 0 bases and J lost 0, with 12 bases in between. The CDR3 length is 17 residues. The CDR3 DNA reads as TGCGCCAGCAGCCAAGATGGGGGGGCCGGCTCCTACAATGAGCAGTTCTTC. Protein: CASSQDGGAGSYNEQFF.

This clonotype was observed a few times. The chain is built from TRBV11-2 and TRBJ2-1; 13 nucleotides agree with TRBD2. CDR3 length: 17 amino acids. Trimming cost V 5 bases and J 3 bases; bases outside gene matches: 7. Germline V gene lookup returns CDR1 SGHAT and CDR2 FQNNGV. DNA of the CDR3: TGTGCCAGCAGCCCATCTCGGACTAGCGGGAGCTACAATGAGCAGTTCTTC. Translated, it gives CASSPSRTSGSYNEQFF.

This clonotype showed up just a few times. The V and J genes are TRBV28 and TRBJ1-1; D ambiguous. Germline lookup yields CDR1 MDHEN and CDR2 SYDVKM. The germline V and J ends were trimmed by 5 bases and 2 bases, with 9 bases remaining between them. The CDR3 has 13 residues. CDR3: CASSVTFNTEAFF. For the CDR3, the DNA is TGTGCCAGCAGTGTGACGTTTAACACTGAAGCTTTCTTT.

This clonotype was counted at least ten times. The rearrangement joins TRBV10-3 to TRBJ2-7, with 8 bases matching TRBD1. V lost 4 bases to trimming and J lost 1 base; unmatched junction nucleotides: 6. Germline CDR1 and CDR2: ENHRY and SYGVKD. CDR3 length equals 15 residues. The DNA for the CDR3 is TGTGCCATCAGTGGACCGGGACAGGAATCCTACGAGCAGTACTTC. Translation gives CAISGPGQESYEQYF.

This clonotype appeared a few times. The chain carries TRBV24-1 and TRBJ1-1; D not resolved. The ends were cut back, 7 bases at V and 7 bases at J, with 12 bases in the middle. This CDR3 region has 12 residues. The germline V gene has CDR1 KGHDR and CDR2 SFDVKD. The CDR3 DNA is TGTGCCACCAGCGACTTCCACAGTGAAGCTTTCTTT. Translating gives CATSDFHSEAFF.

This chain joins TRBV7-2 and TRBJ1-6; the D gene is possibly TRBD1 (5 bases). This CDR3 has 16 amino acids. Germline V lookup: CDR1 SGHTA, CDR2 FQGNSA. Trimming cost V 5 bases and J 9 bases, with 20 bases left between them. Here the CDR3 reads CASSPKGGGVGSPLHF. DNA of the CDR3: TGTGCCAGCAGCCCTAAAGGTGGGGGGGTAGGTTCACCCCTCCACTTT.

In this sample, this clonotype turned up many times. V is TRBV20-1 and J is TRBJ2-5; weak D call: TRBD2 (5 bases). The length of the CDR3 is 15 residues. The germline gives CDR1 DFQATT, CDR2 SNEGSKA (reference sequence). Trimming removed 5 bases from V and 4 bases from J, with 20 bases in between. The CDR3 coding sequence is TGCAGTGCTGGAAAGGACTCCGCCTCTTCAGAGACCCAGTACTTC. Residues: CSAGKDSASSETQYF.

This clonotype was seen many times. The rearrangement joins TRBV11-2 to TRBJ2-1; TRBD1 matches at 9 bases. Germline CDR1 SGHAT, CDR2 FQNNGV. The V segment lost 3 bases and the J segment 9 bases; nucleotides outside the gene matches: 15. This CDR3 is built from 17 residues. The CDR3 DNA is TGTGCCAGCAGCTTCCCTCCCCTGGGACAGGGTAGAAGTGAGCAGTTCTTC. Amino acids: CASSFPPLGQGRSEQFF.

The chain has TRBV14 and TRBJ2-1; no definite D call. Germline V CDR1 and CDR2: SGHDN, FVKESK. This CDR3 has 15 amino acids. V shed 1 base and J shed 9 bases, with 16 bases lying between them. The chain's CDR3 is CASSQGNLESGEQFF. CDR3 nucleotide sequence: TGTGCCAGCAGCCAAGGGAATCTAGAGTCGGGTGAGCAGTTCTTC.

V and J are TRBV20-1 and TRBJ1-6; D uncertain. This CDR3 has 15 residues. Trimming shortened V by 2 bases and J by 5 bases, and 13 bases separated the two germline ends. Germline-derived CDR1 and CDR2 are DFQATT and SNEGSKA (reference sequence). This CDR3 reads CSARLNWEDNSPLHF. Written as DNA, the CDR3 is TGCAGTGCTAGACTAAACTGGGAGGATAATTCACCCCTCCACTTT.

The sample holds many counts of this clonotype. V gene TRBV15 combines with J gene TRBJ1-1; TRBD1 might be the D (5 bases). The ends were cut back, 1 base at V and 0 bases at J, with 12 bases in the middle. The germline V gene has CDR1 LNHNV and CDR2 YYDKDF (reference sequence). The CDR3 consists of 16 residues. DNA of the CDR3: TGTGCCACCAGCAGAGGAACGGGACGGCTGAACACTGAAGCTTTCTTT. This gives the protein CATSRGTGRLNTEAFF.